A single sample is the source of the 15 T cell receptor beta chains below, sequenced in a study of blood T cell repertoires in COVID-19. The assay was immunoSEQ multiplex PCR, and TCRdb's table has in-frame clones only and misses some. The repertoire holds fewer than 200,000 clones, with 79% as singletons. The sequencing sample was made of PBMCs or T cells enriched from blood (not recorded which). These receptors all come from a woman aged 65 to 85 in a cohort exposed to, infected with or recovered from COVID-19 (not recorded which).

This chain uses TRBV10-3 with TRBJ2-1; TRBD2 matches at 12 bases. This CDR3 has 19 amino acids. V dropped 3 bases and J dropped 5; count of bases not matched to a gene: 14. CDR1 is ENHRY and CDR2 is SYGVKD in the germline V gene. The DNA of the CDR3 is TGTGCCATCAGTGATGCCGCTAGCGGGAGGGCCGCGGGAAACAATGAGCAGTTCTTC. This gives the protein CAISDAASGRAAGNNEQFF.

The chain carries TRBV10-1 and TRBJ1-1; unclear D gene. Trimming pared 3 bases from V and 1 base from J, leaving 12 bases between. The CDR3 totals 15 residues. Germline-derived CDR1 and CDR2 are WNHNN and SYGVQD (reference sequence). The CDR3 sequence is CASSDTPGGNTEAFF. The CDR3 DNA follows: TGCGCCAGCAGTGACACCCCCGGAGGGAACACTGAAGCTTTCTTT.

This clone was counted once. This rearrangement joins TRBV6-1 to TRBJ2-7, with 9 bases fitting TRBD1. The V segment lost 2 bases and the J segment 4 bases; nucleotides outside the gene matches: 6. CDR1 MNHNS and CDR2 SASEGT come from the germline V gene. The CDR3 consists of 15 residues. In nucleotides, the CDR3 is TGTGCCAGCAGTGAACCAGGACAGGGGTATTACGAGCAGTACTTC. This gives the protein CASSEPGQGYYEQYF.

With regard to this clone: Since a much larger clone is just one base distant, this may be a read error. The chain couples TRBV11-3 to TRBJ1-2; the D gene is possibly TRBD1 (6 bases). Germline CDR1 SGHNT, CDR2 YENEEA. V was trimmed by 5 bases and J by 4 bases, leaving 11 bases between them. The CDR3 consists of 13 residues. CDR3 in amino acids: CASSAGTPYGYTF. DNA of the CDR3: TGTGCCAGCAGCGCCGGGACACCCTATGGCTACACCTTC.

The chain carries TRBV9 and TRBJ1-6; TRBD1 agrees at 7 bases. The CDR3 length is 15 residues. Germline CDR1 reads SGDLS; CDR2 reads YYNGEE. Trimming at V came to 4 bases and at J to 8 bases, leaving 9 bases not matched to a gene. CDR3 sequence reads: CASSTRGTVDSPLHF. The CDR3 DNA is TGTGCCAGCAGCACCCGGGGGACAGTCGATTCACCCCTCCACTTT.

This clone was observed many times. The genes are TRBV2 and TRBJ2-1, with 7 bases aligning to TRBD1. The CDR3 sequence is 15 residues long. Per the germline V gene, CDR1 is SNHLY and CDR2 is FYNNEI. Losses at the gene ends were 7 bases for V and 4 bases for J; bases not matched to a gene: 10. The CDR3 spells CASIHPQGRYNEQFF. The CDR3 DNA follows: TGTGCCAGCATTCACCCACAGGGGAGATACAATGAGCAGTTCTTC.

The chain recombines TRBV11-1 with TRBJ2-1, with D possibly being TRBD2 (5 bases). Between the trimmed V and J ends, which lost 5 bases and 12 bases, there was a span of 14 bases. The CDR3 loop spans 12 amino acids. CDR1 is SGHAT and CDR2 is FQDESV in the germline V gene (reference sequence). The CDR3 bases are TGTGCCAGCAGCCGAGAGGCGGGCGGGCAGTTCTTC. It specifies CASSREAGGQFF. The full variable domain, with the rest looked up from reference TRBV11-1 and TRBJ2-1, is EAEVAQSPRYKITEKSQAVAFWCDPISGHATLYWYRQILGQGPELLVQFQDESVVDDSQLPKDRFSAERLKGVDSTLKIQPAELGDSAMYLCASSREAGGQFFGPGTRLTVL.

The chain carries TRBV5-1 and TRBJ1-1; a possible D gene is TRBD1 (6 bases). V was clipped by 0 bases and J by 5 bases, with 11 bases between them. The germline CDR1 and CDR2 sequences are SGHRS and YFSETQ. The CDR3 totals 14 residues. CDR3: CASSLAAQGTEAFF. The CDR3, as DNA: TGCGCCAGCAGCTTGGCCGCTCAGGGGACTGAAGCTTTCTTT.

This chain connects TRBV27 to TRBJ1-1; D possibly corresponds to TRBD1 (6 bases). Deletions cut 3 bases from V and 3 bases from J, with 14 bases between. Germline V gene sequence: CDR1 MNHEY, CDR2 SMNVEV (reference sequence). The CDR3 is 15 amino acids. The chain's CDR3 is CASSFRRGGDTEAFF. The CDR3 DNA reads as TGTGCCAGCAGTTTCCGGAGGGGGGGAGACACTGAAGCTTTCTTT.

The chain recombines TRBV6-5 with TRBJ1-6; 9 positions match TRBD1. CDR1 is MNHEY, CDR2 SVGAGI, per germline. The length of the CDR3 is 15 residues. V trimming: 0 bases; J trimming: 7 bases; junction bases outside the gene matches: 1. CDR3 sequence: CASSYSGTGNSPLHF. CDR3 nucleotide sequence: TGTGCCAGCAGTTACTCCGGGACAGGGAATTCACCCCTCCACTTT.

This clone was seen a handful of times. V gene TRBV4-2 combines with J gene TRBJ1-2; the D gene is possibly TRBD1 (5 bases). The V end lost 0 bases, the J end lost 7 bases, and 12 bases lay between the germline ends. The germline V gene has CDR1 LGHNA and CDR2 YNFKEQ. The CDR3 spans 14 residues. CDR3 in DNA: TGTGCCAGCAGCCAAGATCGGGCAGGGCCTGGCTACACCTTC. Translated: CASSQDRAGPGYTF.

The CDR3: CASSPFEGSDGYTF. CDR3 bases: TGTGCCAGCTCACCATTCGAGGGATCTGATGGCTACACCTTC. The rearrangement joins TRBV18 to TRBJ1-2, with D unclear. Germline CDR1 KGHSH, CDR2 LQKENI. The CDR3 has 14 residues. Trimming removed 2 bases from V and 6 bases from J, with 13 bases in between.

This clone was detected only a few times. The chain couples TRBV27 to TRBJ1-6; no firm D call. Germline CDR1 reads MNHEY; CDR2 reads SMNVEV (reference sequence). This CDR3 has 15 residues. Trimming stripped 6 bases from V and 6 bases from J, with 15 bases between. CDR3 DNA sequence: TGTGCCAGCAGCCTCTTCTCGCGGAGTAATTCACCCCTCCACTTT. It is translated as CASSLFSRSNSPLHF.

The chain combines TRBV4-2 with TRBJ2-5; 7 bases agree with TRBD1. The germline V gene has CDR1 LGHNA and CDR2 YNFKEQ. V trimming: 5 bases; J trimming: 2 bases; junction bases outside the gene matches: 2. The CDR3 sequence is 13 residues long. CDR3: CASSRDRQETQYF. Written as DNA, the CDR3 is TGTGCCAGCAGCAGGGACAGACAAGAGACCCAGTACTTC.

The genes are TRBV7-2 and TRBJ2-1, with D possibly matching TRBD1 (7 bases). This CDR3 comprises 15 residues. Germline lookup yields CDR1 SGHTA and CDR2 FQGNSA. The V and J ends lost 10 bases and 9 bases respectively, with 25 bases between them. The CDR3 sequence is CATTLVSGGWGEQFF. CDR3 coding DNA: TGTGCCACCACTTTGGTGTCAGGGGGGTGGGGTGAGCAGTTCTTC. Filled out from reference TRBV7-2 and TRBJ2-1, the complete variable domain reads GAGVSQSPSNKVTEKGKDVELRCDPISGHTALYWYRQSLGQGLEFLIYFQGNSAPDKSGLPSDRFSAERTGGSVSTLTIQRTQQEDSAVYLCATTLVSGGWGEQFFGPGTRLTVL.